Given below is one T cell receptor beta chain in context. Its antigen remains undetermined. Germline is not matched at one junction end, which may reflect a read error. CD8 naive samples were obtained by positive selection for CCR7 among CD45RO-negative cells, yielding a CD45RA+CCR7+ population from which TemRA cells were excluded. The donors were healthy, HIV-negative adults with no recently reported acute infections or vaccinations. Every donor was a Caucasian adult living in Nashville, Tennessee, USA. After blood collection by leukapheresis, PBMCs were isolated using Ficoll-Histopaque density gradient centrifugation and then cryopreserved in the vapor phase of liquid nitrogen. Purity and quantity of every magnetically sorted T cell population were checked by analytical flow cytometry. From each sorted fraction, genomic DNA was isolated and quantified by UV absorbance on a Nanodrop 2000c. TCR CDR3 regions were amplified from genomic DNA by multiplex PCR using the deep immunoSEQ assay. Genomic DNA extracted from each cell subset was distributed evenly over all wells of several immunoSEQ 96-well plates, and each plate served as one replicate. For sorted subsets, about 200 ng genomic DNA, equal to 30,000 to 35,000 T cell genomes, was loaded into each replicate PCR. Purified libraries were quantified with a Qubit 3.0 fluorometer, sized on a Bioanalyzer 2100, and re-quantified with the KAPA Library Quantification kit. Each immunoSEQ 96-well plate was sequenced on its own single-read 150-cycle Illumina NextSeq 550 flow cell. Per the original workflow: Because the immunoSEQ output held only junctional sequences and lacked quality scores, the filtering could not match the filtering applied to full-length reads. To assign V/J genes and CDR3, sequences were annotated using PyIR, a Python wrapper for IgBLAST v1.9, with IMGT germline references. Reads were filtered out if the reads had weak V/J assignments (E-value above 1e-6), no CDR3, stop codons, out-of-frame junctions, or ambiguous translated residues. V3J clonotypes were defined as sequences sharing the same inferred V gene, J gene, and CDR3 amino acid sequence. The percentage overlap between two repertoires was calculated by dividing the number of shared unique clonotypes by the size of the smaller repertoire. Repertoire richness was assessed with RTK rarefaction, the Chao1 estimator, and Recon v2.1 estimates of unobserved clonotypes. Generation probabilities were computed with OLGA for all TCRbeta clonotypes obtained by the gDNA method from several donors. Here the immuneACCESS table is served through TCRdb, limited to in-frame sequences with V and J called. Missing clones are a known gap in these copies; in checked studies unresolved V genes cover under half, and the rest lacks a known reason. For V, J and clone size, that table is used; D and trimming come from the DNA. A total of approximately 2,000,000 clones appear in this sample, about 93% of them only once. 1.5% to 2% of the sample lies in the top ten.

There are 16 amino acids in the CDR3, from cysteine to phenylalanine inclusive. Only the CDR3 DNA is retained, 48 bases long and in frame from the first base. CDR1 is given as LNHNV and CDR2 as YYDKDF, both from the germline V gene (reference sequence). The data stem from a study of shared clonotypes between healthy human individuals (TCRdb year 2020). Notes on the research overall: The cohort comprised a couple of women and three men aged 18 to 49 years. For each donor, CD4 naive and CD4 memory were each run on three plates, CD8 naive on two plates, and CD8 memory on one plate. Blood TCR repertoires of a handful of healthy adults were deeply sequenced to estimate repertoire size and the extent of clonotype sharing between individuals. To increase sequencing depth and limit assay-specific biases, TCR repertoire library preparation and sequencing were carried out by different laboratories using diverse techniques. Between about 0.8 and 9 billion PBMCs per donor were obtained by leukapheresis. What the work shows at the level of the full study, not this receptor alone: When several donors were compared, the shared fraction of clonotypes was around 5% for naive CD4, around 4% for naive CD8, 2% to 2.5% for memory CD4, and less than 0.5% for memory CD8. Even with the large sequencing depth, rarefaction of the sorted-subset datasets indicated that sequencing was incomplete. The genetic and exposure-history diversity represented was limited by the small number of donors. Higher generation probabilities were observed for clonotypes shared by all four sorted-subset donors than for non-shared clonotypes. Only blood was sampled, and tissue TCR repertoires likely differ from those in blood. Based on pairwise subsampling, the degree of clonotype sharing among donors was expected to be affected by sequencing depth. Naive subsets generally had larger estimated clonotype richness than memory subsets did.

The TCR was taken from a man aged 18 to 30 in good health. Some clones in this sample may be carry-over from other donors' samples. The receptor chain draws on TRBV15 and TRBJ2-1, and TRBD2 may be the D gene, going by 5 matching bases. The sequencing sample was made of naive CD8+ T cells from PBMCs. The sample's cell subset or site, from its label and the paper: CD45RA+CCR7+. The DNA sequence is given as TGTGCCACCAGCAGAGATCGGGATAGCTCCGACAATGAGCAGTTCTTC. Translated, this gives CATSRDRDSSDNEQFF.